Following are 9 T cell receptor beta chains from one sample sequenced in a study of response to subunit inactivated influenza vaccine listed by TCRdb under 2018. Libraries were made using RT-PCR. TCRdb records Illumina HiSeq 2500 as the sequencer. TCRdb redid the processing of the public reads, applying fastp at Q25 and MiXCR, and retained in-frame beta chains. Merged by CDR3 protein, the rows form single entries marked with the most common genes and DNA. Present in this sample are about 700,000 distinct CDR3 sequences, more than 15% of which were seen just once. The top ten hold about 9.9% of the sample. Sequences were derived from PBMCs from blood, sampled about 11 days after vaccination. The receptors stem from a man in his fifties or sixties who received an inactivated influenza vaccine. Donor details come from another sample of the same person, matched by shared clones.

This clonotype was counted many times. The rearrangement joins TRBV3-1 to TRBJ1-6; D possibly corresponds to TRBD1 (6 bases). This CDR3 region has 18 residues. Per germline, CDR1 LGHDT and CDR2 YNNKEL (reference sequence). V lost 3 bases to trimming and J lost 0 bases, with 15 bases between them. CDR3 in amino acids: CASSHGGHISSYNSPLHF. The CDR3 bases are TGTGCCAGCAGCCACGGGGGGCACATCAGCTCCTATAATTCACCCCTCCACTTT.

The gene calls are TRBV25-1 and TRBJ2-2; 9 bases are a match to TRBD1. The germline gives CDR1 MGHDK, CDR2 SYGVNS. This CDR3 has 16 residues. With 1 base clipped from V and 5 bases from J, the junction kept 5 bases outside the gene matches. The CDR3 DNA is TGTGCCAGCAGTGAATGGGGACAGGGACTTACCGGGGAGCTGTTTTTT. Translated: CASSEWGQGLTGELFF. Full variable domain (outside the CDR3, taken from reference TRBV25-1 and TRBJ2-2): EADIYQTPRYLVIGTGKKITLECSQTMGHDKMYWYQQDPGMELHLIHYSYGVNSTEKGDLSSESTVSRIRTEHFPLTLESARPSHTSQYLCASSEWGQGLTGELFFGEGSRLTVL.

The chain links TRBV5-1 to TRBJ2-1, with D possibly called TRBD1 or TRBD2 (5 bases each). The CDR3 contains 17 residues. Trimming took 4 bases from V and 8 from J, leaving 25 bases between them. CDR1 and CDR2 (germline): SGHRS, YFSETQ. The CDR3 sequence is CASSPSQAAGSVHEQFF. The CDR3 region has the DNA TGCGCCAGCAGCCCCTCACAGGCCGCGGGTAGTGTCCATGAGCAGTTCTTC.

This clonotype turned up a few times. This chain joins TRBV24-1 and TRBJ2-1; 9 positions match TRBD2. The CDR3 runs to 16 residues. CDR1 KGHDR and CDR2 SFDVKD come from the germline V gene. J was trimmed by 7 bases and V by 4 bases; bases with no gene match: 10. The CDR3 DNA follows: TGTGCCACCAGTGACGCGCGGGGGGGCGTGTTGAATGAGCAGTTCTTC. Residues: CATSDARGGVLNEQFF.

There are a few counts of this clonotype. The CDR3 protein is CASSLEGRASGYTF. The CDR3, as DNA: TGTGCCAGCAGCTTGGAGGGGAGGGCTAGTGGCTACACCTTC. The chain employs TRBV5-5 and TRBJ1-2, with a tentative D call TRBD1 (5 bases). This CDR3 has 14 amino acids. The germline V gene encodes CDR1 SGHKS and CDR2 YYEKEE (reference sequence). V was clipped by 0 bases and J by 7 bases, with 13 bases between them.

The chain joins TRBV29-1 to TRBJ1-1; TRBD1 matches at 10 bases. Germline V gene sequence: CDR1 SQVTM, CDR2 ANQGSEA. The V gene end was trimmed by 4 bases and the J gene end by 5 bases; junction bases not matched to a gene: 4. The CDR3 sequence is 13 residues long. The CDR3 DNA is TGCAGCGTTGGACAGGGGGCTTGGACTGAAGCTTTCTTT. Amino acids: CSVGQGAWTEAFF.

The chain recombines TRBV7-2 with TRBJ2-7, with TRBD1 as a possible D gene (6 bases). Trimming pared 1 base from V and 0 bases from J, leaving 16 bases between. CDR1 and CDR2 from the germline V gene are SGHTA and FQGNSA. The CDR3 has 17 amino acids. In nucleotides, the CDR3 is TGTGCCAGCAGCTTAGTACCCCGACAGGTTAGCTCCTACGAGCAGTACTTC. Protein sequence: CASSLVPRQVSSYEQYF.

This clonotype came up a few times. This chain connects TRBV7-9 to TRBJ2-1; D call uncertain. Germline V lookup: CDR1 SEHNR, CDR2 FQNEAQ (reference sequence). V was clipped by 5 bases and J by 0 bases, with 14 bases between them. This CDR3 region has 16 residues. DNA of the CDR3: TGTGCCAGCAGCCACGATGGCCGAGCCTCCTACAATGAGCAGTTCTTC. Translated: CASSHDGRASYNEQFF.

In this sample, this clonotype turned up a few times. The rearrangement uses TRBV6-2 or TRBV6-3 and TRBJ2-7, with D tentatively TRBD1 (5 bases). Between the trimmed V and J ends, which lost 6 bases and 3 bases, there was a span of 21 bases. Looked up from germline, CDR1 is MNHEY and CDR2 is SVGEGT. CDR3 size: 16 residues. The CDR3 region has the DNA TGTGCCAGCAGCGCCGCAAGAAAGGGGTCGGGCTACGAGCAGTACTTC. Protein: CASSAARKGSGYEQYF.